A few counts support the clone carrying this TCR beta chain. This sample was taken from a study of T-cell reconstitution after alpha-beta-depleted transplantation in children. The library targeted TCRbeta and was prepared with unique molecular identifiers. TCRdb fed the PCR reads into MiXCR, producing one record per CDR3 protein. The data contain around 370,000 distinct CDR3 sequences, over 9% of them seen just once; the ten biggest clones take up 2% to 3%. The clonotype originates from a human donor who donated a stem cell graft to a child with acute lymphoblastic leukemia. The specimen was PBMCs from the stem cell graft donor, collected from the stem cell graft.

Here the CDR3 reads CASSEDRVSNQPQHF. The CDR3 DNA follows: TGTGCCAGCAGTGAAGATCGGGTGAGCAATCAGCCCCAGCATTTT. The chain is built from TRBV2 and TRBJ1-5; no clear D. The V and J ends lost 1 base and 1 base respectively, with 8 bases between them. This CDR3 is 15 amino acids long. Germline CDR1 is SNHLY and CDR2 is FYNNEI.